The 21 T cell receptor beta chains below were found in one sample sequenced in a study of metastatic and nonmetastatic thyroid tumors. No treatment of any kind had been given to any patient before thyroid surgery. Using MiXCR, TCRdb reanalyzed the PCR reads. The data show 22,000 or so clones, about 21% seen once. Sequenced sample: blood. The receptors were gathered from a male donor with papillary thyroid cancer or a benign thyroid nodule (not recorded which). Some clones in this sample may be carry-over from other donors' samples.

The genes are TRBV2 and TRBJ1-5, with D unresolved. V was shortened by 1 base and J by 3 bases, with 7 bases between the two germline ends. The CDR3 covers 14 residues. Germline loops: CDR1 SNHLY, CDR2 FYNNEI. CDR3 region: CASSEGRYNQPQHF. As DNA, the CDR3 is TGTGCCAGCAGTGAAGGCAGGTACAATCAGCCCCAGCATTTT. Supplemented by reference TRBV2 and TRBJ1-5, the full variable domain reads EPEVTQTPSHQVTQMGQEVILRCVPISNHLYFYWYRQILGQKVEFLVSFYNNEISEKSEIFDDQFSVERPDGSNFTLKIRSTKLEDSAMYFCASSEGRYNQPQHFGDGTRLSIL.

This clone showed up many times. The chain uses TRBV19 and TRBJ1-1, with TRBD1 as a possible D gene (6 bases). The CDR3 is 14 amino acids. Trimming cost V 6 bases and J 6 bases, with 17 bases left between them. The germline gives CDR1 LNHDA, CDR2 SQIVND (reference sequence). The CDR3 loop reads CASRPSRGGAEAFF. The CDR3 DNA reads TGTGCCAGTAGGCCAAGCAGGGGTGGGGCTGAAGCTTTCTTT. Full variable domain (missing parts from reference TRBV19 and TRBJ1-1): DGGITQSPKYLFRKEGQNVTLSCEQNLNHDAMYWYRQDPGQGLRLIYYSQIVNDFQKGDIAEGYSVSREKKESFPLTVTSAQKNPTAFYLCASRPSRGGAEAFFGQGTRLTVV.

There are many counts of this clone. A much larger clone lies one base from this, so it may be a read error. The chain joins TRBV30 to TRBJ2-2; D might be TRBD1 or TRBD2, each matching 6 bases. The germline V gene encodes CDR1 GTSNPN and CDR2 SVGIG (reference sequence). This CDR3 has 15 amino acids. The CDR3 DNA sequence: TGTGCCTGGCGGGCATTAAGGACAGAGGCCGGGGGGCTGTTTTTT. This translates into CAWRALRTEAGGLFF.

This clone has a count of ten or more. This rearrangement joins TRBV19 to TRBJ1-2; D is ambiguous. The germline gives CDR1 LNHDA, CDR2 SQIVND (reference sequence). CDR3 length: 16 residues. With 6 bases removed from V and 2 bases from J, the gap between germline ends came to 19 bases. The CDR3 coding sequence is TGTGCCAGTAGGCCTTCCTCTCCTTCACCAAACTATGGCTACACCTTC. The encoded protein is CASRPSSPSPNYGYTF.

The chain couples TRBV20-1 to TRBJ1-5, with 7 bases identical to TRBD1. The CDR3 consists of 14 residues. V lost 6 bases and J lost 1; bases outside the gene matches: 6. Germline-derived CDR1 and CDR2 are DFQATT and SNEGSKA (reference sequence). The DNA of the CDR3 is TGCAGTGCAAGGGAGACAGGGAGCAATCAGCCCCAGCATTTT. It encodes CSARETGSNQPQHF.

This clone was picked up many times. The rearrangement joins TRBV28 to TRBJ1-2, with TRBD1 matching over 8 bases. Germline assignment: CDR1 MDHEN and CDR2 SYDVKM. The CDR3 extends over 13 amino acids. Germline trimming cut 6 bases from V and 10 bases from J; bases unmatched to any gene: 10. CDR3 in amino acids: CASRETGDSDYTF. Here the CDR3 DNA reads TGTGCCAGCAGAGAGACAGGGGACTCCGACTACACCTTC.

The chain uses TRBV6-1 and TRBJ1-1; weak D call: TRBD1 (5 bases). The CDR3 length is 13 residues. The V and J ends lost 5 bases and 4 bases respectively, with 11 bases between them. The germline V gene has CDR1 MNHNS and CDR2 SASEGT. In nucleotides, the CDR3 is TGTGCCAGCAGTCGTTCCGGGGGCACTGAAGCTTTCTTT. Its translation is CASSRSGGTEAFF.

The chain joins TRBV6-2 or TRBV6-3 to TRBJ1-5; TRBD1 matches 10 bases. The CDR3 contains 15 residues. The germline gives CDR1 MNHEY, CDR2 SVGEGT. Trimming took 4 bases from V and 5 from J; bases not matched to a gene: 5. CDR3 nucleotides: TGTGCCAGCAGTTCGGGACAGGGGTTCGATCAGCCCCAGCATTTT. Its translation: CASSSGQGFDQPQHF.

A note on this clone: One end of the junction varies from germline; a read error may be responsible. V usage is TRBV28 and J usage is TRBJ2-2; D is unresolved. The CDR3 is 14 amino acids. The germline gives CDR1 MDHEN, CDR2 SYDVKM. The CDR3 coding sequence is TGTTCCAGCAGTTTGTACGTGGGGTCCGGGGAGCTGTTTTTT. Translation: CSSSLYVGSGELFF.

This clone was seen many times. This chain uses TRBV6-5 with TRBJ2-1; possible D gene TRBD2, 5 bases. The V and J ends lost 0 bases and 8 bases respectively, with 8 bases between them. CDR3 length: 13 residues. CDR1 and CDR2 from the germline V gene are MNHEY and SVGAGI. CDR3 region: CASSYSGRDEQFF. CDR3 nucleotides: TGTGCCAGCAGTTACTCAGGGCGGGATGAGCAGTTCTTC.

This clone was picked up many times. Other DNA sequences in the same sample also yield this CDR3. CDR3 nucleotides: TGCAGTGCTAGAGTCGGGACAGGGGGACAGCCCCAGCATTTT. It translates to CSARVGTGGQPQHF. This chain joins TRBV20-1 and TRBJ1-5, with 11 bases that match TRBD1. With V trimmed by 1 base and J by 7 bases, 3 bases remained unmatched. Germline assignment: CDR1 DFQATT and CDR2 SNEGSKA (reference sequence). The CDR3 length is 14 residues.

This clone was detected ten times or more. The germline gene is not matched at one end of the junction; a read error may be the cause. The rearrangement links TRBV28 to TRBJ1-5, with D unresolved. The CDR3 is 13 amino acids. Germline V lookup: CDR1 MDHEN, CDR2 SYDVKM. The CDR3 sequence: CASSLVNREKSLF. CDR3 DNA sequence: TGTGCCAGCAGTTTGGTGAATCGGGAAAAGAGCCTTTTT.

This clone was seen many times. The chain links TRBV14 to TRBJ2-3, with TRBD2 matching 13 bases. J was trimmed by 4 bases and V by 4 bases; bases with no gene match: 8. Germline V lookup: CDR1 SGHDN, CDR2 FVKESK. The CDR3 runs 17 residues. Here the CDR3 DNA reads TGTGCCAGCAGCCCCACGACTAGCGGGAGGCGACCAGATACGCAGTATTTT. Its translation: CASSPTTSGRRPDTQYF.

Note on this clone: One end of the junction varies from germline; a read error may be responsible. The same CDR3 arises from other DNA sequences in this sample as well. The rearrangement joins TRBV7-7 to TRBJ2-3; the D is unclear. CDR1 SSHAT and CDR2 FNYEAQ come from the germline V gene (reference sequence). CDR3 length: 13 residues. This chain's CDR3 is CASSSLRTDTQYF. CDR3 bases: TGTGCCAGCAGCTCCCTACGCACAGATACACAGTATTTT.

This rearrangement joins TRBV19 to TRBJ1-5; the match to TRBD1 covers 8 bases. Germline CDR1 LNHDA, CDR2 SQIVND (reference sequence). V lost 4 bases and J lost 10; bases outside the gene matches: 15. The CDR3 extends over 16 amino acids. This CDR3 reads CASSTPGGAGDKPQHF. As DNA, the CDR3 is TGTGCCAGTAGTACCCCAGGGGGCGCAGGGGATAAACCCCAGCATTTT.

J is TRBJ2-4 and V is TRBV6-5; 9 bases are shared with TRBD2. Germline trimming cut 2 bases from V and 1 base from J; bases unmatched to any gene: 3. CDR3 size: 16 residues. CDR1 is MNHEY, CDR2 SVGAGI, per germline. Here the CDR3 reads CASSYGRGGAKNIQYF. The CDR3 region has the DNA TGTGCCAGCAGTTACGGGCGGGGGGGCGCCAAAAACATTCAGTACTTC.

This clone was counted a few times. The rearrangement uses TRBV6-2 or TRBV6-3 and TRBJ2-3; D unresolved. CDR1 MNHEY and CDR2 SVGEGT come from the germline V gene. CDR3 length equals 15 residues. Trimming removed 2 bases from V and 0 bases from J, with 9 bases in between. The CDR3: CASSYPPDSTDTQYF. CDR3 nucleotides: TGTGCCAGCAGTTACCCACCGGACAGCACAGATACGCAGTATTTT.

The chain carries TRBV5-1 and TRBJ1-2; 7 bases match TRBD1. V dropped 2 bases and J dropped 2; count of bases not matched to a gene: 0. The germline CDR1 and CDR2 sequences are SGHRS and YFSETQ. This CDR3 region has 13 residues. The CDR3 DNA reads TGCGCCAGCAGCTTACAGGGGAACTATGGCTACACCTTC. Protein: CASSLQGNYGYTF. The full variable domain, rest sourced from reference TRBV5-1 and TRBJ1-2, is KAGVTQTPRYLIKTRGQQVTLSCSPISGHRSVSWYQQTPGQGLQFLFEYFSETQRNKGNFPGRFSGRQFSNSRSEMNVSTLELGDSALYLCASSLQGNYGYTFGSGTRLTVV.

The chain has TRBV5-1 and TRBJ2-7, with TRBD1 matching over 9 bases. With V trimmed by 0 bases and J by 6 bases, 7 bases remained unmatched. Germline V gene data show CDR1 as SGHRS and CDR2 as YFSETQ. CDR3 size: 15 residues. The chain's CDR3 is CASSLEGTGRGEQYF. CDR3 sequence (DNA): TGCGCCAGCAGCTTGGAGGGGACAGGGAGGGGCGAGCAGTACTTC.

This clone was picked up many times. The V and J genes are TRBV10-3 and TRBJ1-4; 7 bases are shared with TRBD1. V trimming: 6 bases; J trimming: 1 base; junction bases outside the gene matches: 5. The germline gives CDR1 ENHRY, CDR2 SYGVKD. CDR3 length: 15 residues. The CDR3 is CAIRERQGTNEKLFF. The CDR3 nucleotides read TGTGCCATCAGGGAAAGACAGGGAACTAATGAAAAACTGTTTTTT.

This clone was recorded at least ten times. V and J are TRBV27 and TRBJ1-1; D remains unclear. CDR1 and CDR2 from the germline V gene are MNHEY and SMNVEV (reference sequence). Trimming removed 2 bases from V and 5 bases from J, with 9 bases in between. The CDR3 has 13 amino acids. CDR3 sequence (DNA): TGTGCCAGCAGTTTAGGGTCGTCGACTGAAGCTTTCTTT. It specifies CASSLGSSTEAFF.